These 9 T cell receptor beta chains came from one sample sequenced in a study of T cells after yellow fever vaccination. MiXCR, run by TCRdb on the 5' RACE reads, gives a single entry per CDR3 protein. The table has roughly 240,000 distinct CDR3 sequences, 6.7% seen once. The source material was CD4+ T cells sorted from PBMCs, sampled on the day of the yellow fever booster vaccination. The receptor source for this set is a man aged 25-40 years who received the YFV17D yellow fever vaccine.

With regard to this clonotype: In this CDR3 the conserved last residue, phenylalanine or tryptophan, is missing, so a read error is likely. The CDR3 loop is CASSTAQGGQETQYL. CDR3 DNA sequence: TGTGCCAGCAGCACGGCCCAGGGGGGGCAAGAGACCCAGTACCTC. This sequence joins TRBV5-4 and TRBJ2-5; D might be TRBD1 or TRBD2, each matching 7 bases. CDR1 and CDR2 from the germline V gene are SGHNT and YYREEE (reference sequence). The V and J ends lost 4 bases and 2 bases respectively, with 15 bases between them. This CDR3 is 15 amino acids long.

There are many counts of this clonotype. This sequence joins TRBV3-1 and TRBJ2-2; 10 bases align to TRBD2. This CDR3 has 16 amino acids. J gave up 7 bases and V 5 bases, and 10 bases lay outside the gene matches. Germline CDR1 LGHDT, CDR2 YNNKEL (reference sequence). CDR3: CASSETSGTRGGELFF. The CDR3 region has the DNA TGTGCCAGCAGCGAAACTAGCGGGACACGTGGCGGGGAGCTGTTTTTT.

In its sample, this clonotype was seen a few times. This sequence joins TRBV5-5 and TRBJ2-2, with 12 nucleotides matching TRBD2. The CDR3 sequence is 16 residues long. Looked up from germline, CDR1 is SGHKS and CDR2 is YYEKEE (reference sequence). V lost 4 bases, J lost 7 bases, and 8 bases stayed unmatched. The CDR3, as DNA: TGTGCCAGCAGCACCGCGACTAGCGGGAGAATCGGGGAGCTGTTTTTT. Translated, it gives CASSTATSGRIGELFF. Based on the CDR3 plus reference TRBV5-5 and TRBJ2-2, the full variable domain is DAGVTQSPTHLIKTRGQQVTLRCSPISGHKSVSWYQQVLGQGPQFIFQYYEKEERGRGNFPDRFSARQFPNYSSELNVNALLLGDSALYLCASSTATSGRIGELFFGEGSRLTVL.

In its sample, this clonotype was seen many times. The rearrangement links TRBV20-1 to TRBJ2-5; perhaps D is TRBD1 or TRBD2 (7 bases each). Germline lookup yields CDR1 DFQATT and CDR2 SNEGSKA (reference sequence). Trimming took off 6 bases at V and 2 bases at J, with 19 bases between the two ends. The CDR3 contains 15 residues. In DNA, the CDR3 is TGCAGTGCAGAGGGGGCTAGCGGACGACAAGAGACCCAGTACTTC. Its protein is CSAEGASGRQETQYF.

This clonotype was seen ten or more times. V gene TRBV30 combines with J gene TRBJ2-2; D may be TRBD1 or TRBD2 (6 bases each). Germline values: CDR1 GTSNPN, CDR2 SVGIG (reference sequence). V gave up 4 bases and J gave up 5 bases, with 14 bases separating them. The CDR3 contains 14 residues. CDR3 sequence: CAWTGAARTGELFF. The CDR3 DNA sequence: TGTGCCTGGACGGGGGCAGCTCGAACCGGGGAGCTGTTTTTT.

This clonotype was seen more than once but under ten times. The chain is built from TRBV7-2 and TRBJ2-3; 10 bases fit TRBD2. The CDR3 has 15 residues. CDR1 is SGHTA and CDR2 is FQGNSA in the germline V gene. With V trimmed by 4 bases and J by 5 bases, 6 bases remained unmatched. CDR3: CASSSGTSVIDTQYF. The CDR3 DNA reads TGTGCCAGCAGCTCCGGGACTAGCGTTATAGATACGCAGTATTTT.

This clonotype was detected many times. The rearrangement links TRBV29-1 to TRBJ1-1; the D is unclear. Trimming took 5 bases from V and 3 from J, leaving 7 bases between them. The germline CDR1 and CDR2 sequences are SQVTM and ANQGSEA. The CDR3 has 11 amino acids. CDR3 residues: CSVITYTEAFF. CDR3 nucleotide sequence: TGCAGCGTTATTACCTACACTGAAGCTTTCTTT. Variable domain in full (rest from reference TRBV29-1 and TRBJ1-1): SAVISQKPSRDICQRGTSLTIQCQVDSQVTMMFWYRQQPGQSLTLIATANQGSEATYESGFVIDKFPISRPNLTFSTLTVSNMSPEDSSIYLCSVITYTEAFFGQGTRLTVV.

Worth noting for this clonotype: Compared with germline, one end of the junction differs, possibly owing to a read error. The rearrangement uses TRBV27 and TRBJ1-5, with D unclear. The CDR3 is 13 residues long. In germline, CDR1 is MNHEY, CDR2 SMNVEV (reference sequence). The CDR3 region is CASSGWSKQPQHF. CDR3 sequence (DNA): TGTGCCAGCAGTGGATGGAGCAAACAGCCCCAGCATTTT.

This rearrangement joins TRBV5-1 to TRBJ2-1; 10 bases are a match to TRBD2. The CDR3 loop spans 16 amino acids. CDR1 and CDR2 from the germline V gene are SGHRS and YFSETQ. V lost 4 bases to trimming and J lost 5 bases; unmatched junction nucleotides: 9. The CDR3 here is CASSILTSGAHNEQFF. CDR3 coding DNA: TGCGCCAGCAGCATACTAACTAGCGGGGCACACAATGAGCAGTTCTTC.